This T cell receptor (beta chain) was sequenced in a study of chemoradiotherapy in HPV16-positive cancers. Study-level findings and limits: For HPV16-positive patients, expanding HPV-responsive T cells associated with longer recurrence-free survival.

Germline CDR1 SGHDN, CDR2 FVKESK. Trimming shortened V by 4 bases and J by 8 bases, and 20 bases separated the two germline ends. This CDR3 has 15 residues. Concerning this clone itself: As yet, its antigen is unknown.

Sequencing was performed with immunoSEQ multiplex PCR; in TCRdb, only in-frame clones are kept and a portion is missing. The table has some 11,000 clones, 65% to 75% seen once. Samples were taken several times over chemoradiotherapy. Specimen collection occurred from a patient who underwent chemoradiotherapy. The TCR was taken from a human donor with HPV-associated anogenital cancer. This rearrangement joins TRBV14 to TRBJ1-2, with no clear D. The DNA of the CDR3 is TGTGCCAGCAGCCCCCAGCCTGTCGGGCGTCGGGGCTACACCTTC. Translated: CASSPQPVGRRGYTF.